This record concerns one T cell receptor (beta chain) sequence. The ends were cut back, 6 bases at V and 3 bases at J, with 12 bases in the middle. Per the germline V gene, CDR1 is MNHNS and CDR2 is SASEGT. CDR3 length: 13 residues. The sample belongs to a study of control samples from healthy donors and cancer patients. Clones were read by immunoSEQ multiplex PCR, and TCRdb kept only the in-frame ones, dropping some. The sample shows about 200,000 clones, 90% to 95% of them seen only once. The chain joins TRBV6-1 to TRBJ2-7, with D possibly being TRBD1 (5 bases). This sequence originates from a man aged 25-45 years in good health. Sequencing was performed on blood. In DNA, the CDR3 is TGTGCCAGCAGAGAAATGGGGCTCTACGAGCAGTACTTC. Encoded protein: CASREMGLYEQYF.